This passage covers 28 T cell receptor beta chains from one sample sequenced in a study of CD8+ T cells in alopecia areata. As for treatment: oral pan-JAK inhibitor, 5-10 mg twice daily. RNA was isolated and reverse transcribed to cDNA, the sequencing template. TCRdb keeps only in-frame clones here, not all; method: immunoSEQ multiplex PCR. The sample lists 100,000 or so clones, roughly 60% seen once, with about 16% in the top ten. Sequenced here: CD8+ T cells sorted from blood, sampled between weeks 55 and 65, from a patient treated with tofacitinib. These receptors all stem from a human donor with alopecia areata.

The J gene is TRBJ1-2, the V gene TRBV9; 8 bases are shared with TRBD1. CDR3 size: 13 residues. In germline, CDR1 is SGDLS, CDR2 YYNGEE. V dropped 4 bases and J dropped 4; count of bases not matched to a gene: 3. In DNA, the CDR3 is TGTGCCAGCAGCTGGACAGGGCTCTATGGCTACACCTTC. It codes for CASSWTGLYGYTF.

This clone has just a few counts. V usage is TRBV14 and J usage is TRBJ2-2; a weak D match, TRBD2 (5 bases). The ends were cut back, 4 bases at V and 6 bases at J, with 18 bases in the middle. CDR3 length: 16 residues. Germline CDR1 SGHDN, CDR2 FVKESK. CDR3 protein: CASSRGKEAFPGELFF. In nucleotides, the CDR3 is TGTGCCAGCAGCCGAGGGAAGGAAGCATTCCCCGGGGAGCTGTTTTTT.

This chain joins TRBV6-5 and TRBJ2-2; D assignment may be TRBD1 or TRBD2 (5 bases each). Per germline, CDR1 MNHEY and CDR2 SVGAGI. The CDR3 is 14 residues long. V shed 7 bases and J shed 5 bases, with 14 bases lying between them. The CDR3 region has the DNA TGTGCCAGCAACGCGCTCTGGGGGACCGGGGAGCTGTTTTTT. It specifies CASNALWGTGELFF.

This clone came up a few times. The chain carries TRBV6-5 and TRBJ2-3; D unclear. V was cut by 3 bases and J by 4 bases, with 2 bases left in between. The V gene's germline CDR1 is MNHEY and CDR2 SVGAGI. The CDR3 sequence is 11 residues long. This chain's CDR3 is CASSYADTQYF. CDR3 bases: TGTGCCAGCAGTTATGCAGATACGCAGTATTTT.

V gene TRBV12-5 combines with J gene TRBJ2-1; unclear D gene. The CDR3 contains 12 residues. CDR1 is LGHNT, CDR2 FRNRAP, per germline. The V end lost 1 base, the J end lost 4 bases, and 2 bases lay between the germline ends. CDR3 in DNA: TGTGCTAGTGGTTTGGGGTACAATGAGCAGTTCTTC. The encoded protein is CASGLGYNEQFF.

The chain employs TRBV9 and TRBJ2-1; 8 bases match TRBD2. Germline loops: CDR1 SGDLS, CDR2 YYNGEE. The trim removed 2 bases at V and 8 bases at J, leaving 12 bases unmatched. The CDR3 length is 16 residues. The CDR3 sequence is CASSVSGGLGIHEQFF. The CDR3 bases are TGTGCCAGCAGCGTGAGCGGGGGACTAGGGATCCATGAGCAGTTCTTC.

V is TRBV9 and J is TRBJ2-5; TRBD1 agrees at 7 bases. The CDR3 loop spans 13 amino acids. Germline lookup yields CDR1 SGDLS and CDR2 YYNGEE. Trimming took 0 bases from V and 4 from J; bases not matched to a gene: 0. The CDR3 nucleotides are TGTGCCAGCAGCGTAGACAGGGGAGAGACCCAGTACTTC. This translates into CASSVDRGETQYF. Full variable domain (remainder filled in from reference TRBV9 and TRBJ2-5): DSGVTQTPKHLITATGQRVTLRCSPRSGDLSVYWYQQSLDQGLQFLIQYYNGEERAKGNILERFSAQQFPDLHSELNLSSLELGDSALYFCASSVDRGETQYFGPGTRLLVL.

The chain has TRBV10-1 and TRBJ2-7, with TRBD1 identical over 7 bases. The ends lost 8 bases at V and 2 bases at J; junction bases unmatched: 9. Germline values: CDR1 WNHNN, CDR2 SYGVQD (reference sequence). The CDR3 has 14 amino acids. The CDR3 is CASFGDRATYEQYF. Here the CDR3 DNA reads TGCGCCAGCTTCGGGGACAGAGCAACCTACGAGCAGTACTTC.

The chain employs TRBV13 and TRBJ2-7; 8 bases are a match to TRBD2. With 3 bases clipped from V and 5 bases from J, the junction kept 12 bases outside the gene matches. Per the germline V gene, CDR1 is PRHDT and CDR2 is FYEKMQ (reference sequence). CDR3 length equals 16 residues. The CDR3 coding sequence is TGTGCCAGCAGCTTCCCCCTTCGGGGGGGCCAGGACGAGCAGTACTTC. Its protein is CASSFPLRGGQDEQYF.

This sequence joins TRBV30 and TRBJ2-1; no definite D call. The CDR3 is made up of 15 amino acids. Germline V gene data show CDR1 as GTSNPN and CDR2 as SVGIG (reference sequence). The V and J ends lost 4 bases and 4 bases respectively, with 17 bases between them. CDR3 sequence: CAWTGQETLYNEQFF. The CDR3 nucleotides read TGTGCCTGGACCGGGCAGGAGACACTATACAATGAGCAGTTCTTC.

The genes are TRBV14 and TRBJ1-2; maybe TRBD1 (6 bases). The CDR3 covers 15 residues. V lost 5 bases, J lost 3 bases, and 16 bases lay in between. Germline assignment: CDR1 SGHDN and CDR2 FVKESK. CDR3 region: CASSETLGQYYGYTF. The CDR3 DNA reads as TGTGCCAGCAGCGAAACGCTCGGACAGTACTATGGCTACACCTTC. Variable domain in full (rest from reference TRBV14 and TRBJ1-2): EAGVTQFPSHSVIEKGQTVTLRCDPISGHDNLYWYRRVMGKEIKFLLHFVKESKQDESGMPNNRFLAERTGGTYSTLKVQPAELEDSGVYFCASSETLGQYYGYTFGSGTRLTVV.

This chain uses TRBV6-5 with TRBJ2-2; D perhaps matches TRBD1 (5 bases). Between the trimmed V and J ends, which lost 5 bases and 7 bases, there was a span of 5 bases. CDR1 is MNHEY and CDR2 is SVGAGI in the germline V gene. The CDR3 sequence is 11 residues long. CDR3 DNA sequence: TGTGCCAGCAGTAGGGGCGGGGAGCTGTTTTTT. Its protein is CASSRGGELFF.

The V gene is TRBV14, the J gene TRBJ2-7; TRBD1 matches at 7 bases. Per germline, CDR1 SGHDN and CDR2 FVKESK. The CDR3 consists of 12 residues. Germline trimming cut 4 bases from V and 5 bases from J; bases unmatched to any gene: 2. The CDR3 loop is CASSPQGNEQYF. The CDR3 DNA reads TGTGCCAGCAGCCCACAGGGGAACGAGCAGTACTTC.

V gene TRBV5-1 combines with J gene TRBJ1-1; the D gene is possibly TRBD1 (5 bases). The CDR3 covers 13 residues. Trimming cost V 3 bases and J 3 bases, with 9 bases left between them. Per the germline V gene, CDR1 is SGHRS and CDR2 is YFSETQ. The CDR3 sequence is CASSCAGHTEAFF. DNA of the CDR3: TGCGCCAGCAGCTGCGCGGGGCACACTGAAGCTTTCTTT.

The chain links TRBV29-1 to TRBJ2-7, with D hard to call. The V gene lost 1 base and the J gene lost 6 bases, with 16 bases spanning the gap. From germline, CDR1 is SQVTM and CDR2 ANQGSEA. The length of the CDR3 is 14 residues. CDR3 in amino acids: CSVEGTHGLREQYF. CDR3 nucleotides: TGCAGCGTTGAAGGGACCCATGGTCTGCGCGAGCAGTACTTC.

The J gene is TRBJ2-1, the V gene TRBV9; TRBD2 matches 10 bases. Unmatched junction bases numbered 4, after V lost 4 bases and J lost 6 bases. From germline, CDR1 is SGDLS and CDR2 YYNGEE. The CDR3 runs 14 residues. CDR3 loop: CASSLSGGANEQFF. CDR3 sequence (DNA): TGTGCCAGCAGCTTAAGCGGGGGGGCCAATGAGCAGTTCTTC.

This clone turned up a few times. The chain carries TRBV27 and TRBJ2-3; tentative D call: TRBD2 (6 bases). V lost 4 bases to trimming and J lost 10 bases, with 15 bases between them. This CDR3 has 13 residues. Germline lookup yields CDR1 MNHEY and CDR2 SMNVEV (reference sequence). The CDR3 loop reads CASSSGSGVAQYF. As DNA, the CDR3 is TGTGCCAGCAGTTCCGGGTCGGGGGTAGCGCAGTATTTT.

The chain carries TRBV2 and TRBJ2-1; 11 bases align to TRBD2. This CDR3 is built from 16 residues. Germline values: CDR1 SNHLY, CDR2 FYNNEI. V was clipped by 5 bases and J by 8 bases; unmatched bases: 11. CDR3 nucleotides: TGTGCCAGCAGTCCGACTTCCGGGACTAGCGGCTATGAGCAGTTCTTC. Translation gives CASSPTSGTSGYEQFF.

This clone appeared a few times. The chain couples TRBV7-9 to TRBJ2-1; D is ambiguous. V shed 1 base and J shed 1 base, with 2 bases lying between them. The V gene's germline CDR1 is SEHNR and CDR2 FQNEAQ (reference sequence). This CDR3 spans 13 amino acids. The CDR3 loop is CASSLGSYNEQFF. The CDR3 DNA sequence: TGTGCCAGCAGCTTAGGGTCCTACAATGAGCAGTTCTTC.

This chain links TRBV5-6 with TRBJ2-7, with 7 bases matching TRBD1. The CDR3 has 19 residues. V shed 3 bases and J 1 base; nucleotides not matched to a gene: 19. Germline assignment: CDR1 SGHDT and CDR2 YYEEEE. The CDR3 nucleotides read TGTGCCAGCAGCTCGCCCTACCGCCGAGGGGGCAAGGCATCCTACGAGCAGTACTTC. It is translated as CASSSPYRRGGKASYEQYF.

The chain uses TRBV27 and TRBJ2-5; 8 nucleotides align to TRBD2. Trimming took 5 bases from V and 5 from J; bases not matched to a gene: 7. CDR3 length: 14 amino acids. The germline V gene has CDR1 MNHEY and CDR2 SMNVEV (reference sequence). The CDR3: CASSGGAGAETQYF. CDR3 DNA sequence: TGTGCCAGCAGTGGGGGAGCGGGAGCGGAGACCCAGTACTTC.

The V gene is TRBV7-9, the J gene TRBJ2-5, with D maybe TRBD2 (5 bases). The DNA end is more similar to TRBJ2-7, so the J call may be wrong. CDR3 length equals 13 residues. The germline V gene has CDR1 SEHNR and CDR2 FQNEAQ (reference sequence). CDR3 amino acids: CASSPRTGYEQYF. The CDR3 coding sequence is TGTGCCAGCAGCCCAAGGACGGGGTACGAGCAGTACTTC.

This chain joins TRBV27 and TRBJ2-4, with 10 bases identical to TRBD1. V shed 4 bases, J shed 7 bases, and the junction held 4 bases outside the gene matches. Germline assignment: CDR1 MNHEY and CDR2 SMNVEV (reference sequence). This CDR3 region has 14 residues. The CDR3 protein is CASSSRQGANIQYF. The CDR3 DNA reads TGTGCCAGCAGTTCCAGACAGGGGGCGAACATTCAGTACTTC.

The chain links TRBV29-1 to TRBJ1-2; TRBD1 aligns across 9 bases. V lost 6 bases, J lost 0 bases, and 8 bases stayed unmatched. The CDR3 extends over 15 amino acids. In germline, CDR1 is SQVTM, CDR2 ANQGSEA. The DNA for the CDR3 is TGCAGCGTACCCACAGGGGGCCGTTCTAACTATGGCTACACCTTC. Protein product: CSVPTGGRSNYGYTF.

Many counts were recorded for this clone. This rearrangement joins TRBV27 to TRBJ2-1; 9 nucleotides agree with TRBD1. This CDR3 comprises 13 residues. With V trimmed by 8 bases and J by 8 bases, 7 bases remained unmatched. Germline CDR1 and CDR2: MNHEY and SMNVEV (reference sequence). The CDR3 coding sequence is TGTGCCAGCCTTCGGGGACAGGGTGATGAGCAGTTCTTC. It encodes CASLRGQGDEQFF.

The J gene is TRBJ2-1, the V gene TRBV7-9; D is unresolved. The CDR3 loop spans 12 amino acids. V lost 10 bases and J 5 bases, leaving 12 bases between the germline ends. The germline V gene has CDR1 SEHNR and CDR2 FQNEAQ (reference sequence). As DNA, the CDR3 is TGTGCCACAACAGACTGGGACAATGAGCAGTTCTTC. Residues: CATTDWDNEQFF.

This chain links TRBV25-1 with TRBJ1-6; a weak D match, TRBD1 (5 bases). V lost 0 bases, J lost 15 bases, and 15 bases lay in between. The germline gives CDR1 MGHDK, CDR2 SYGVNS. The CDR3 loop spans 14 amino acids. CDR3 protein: CASSEYAGSGYLHF. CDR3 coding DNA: TGTGCCAGCAGTGAATATGCAGGGAGCGGGTACCTCCACTTT.

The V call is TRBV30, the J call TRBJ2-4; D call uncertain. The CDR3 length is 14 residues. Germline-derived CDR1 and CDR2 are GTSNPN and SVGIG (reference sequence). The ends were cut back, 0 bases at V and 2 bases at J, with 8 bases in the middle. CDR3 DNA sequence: TGTGCCTGGAGTGTACAAGTATCCAAAAACATTCAGTACTTC. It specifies CAWSVQVSKNIQYF.